This paragraph reports one T cell receptor beta chain. Antigen: not known. Autoimmune disease history or systemic immunosuppression disqualified patients. Trimming at V came to 7 bases and at J to 0 bases, leaving 17 bases not matched to a gene. The CDR3 is 20 amino acids. CDR1 and CDR2 from the germline V gene are MRHNA and SNTAGT. This sample stems from a study of OX40 agonist ivuxolimab in advanced cancers. Turning to the study itself: In this trial design, patients received ivuxolimab intravenously at 0.01 to 10 mg/kg every 2 weeks.

Some clones are missing from TCRdb's copy, which holds only in-frame ones; the method was immunoSEQ multiplex PCR. Of 65,000 to 95,000 clones in the sample, roughly 83% were seen once. General study points: Among the lowest peripheral clonal expansion occurred in 0.1-3.0 mg/kg partial responders.

The specimen comprised CD4+ or CD8+ T cells sorted from blood, sampled in a trial of the OX40 agonist ivuxolimab. The chain couples TRBV6-4 to TRBJ2-7, with 14 bases that match TRBD2. The TCR comes from an adult with an advanced solid tumor such as melanoma, head and neck, liver or kidney cancer. CDR3 bases: TGTGCCAGCACCCAGGTTAGGGGGACTAGCGGGAGCACCATCTCCTACGAGCAGTACTTC. Translation gives CASTQVRGTSGSTISYEQYF.